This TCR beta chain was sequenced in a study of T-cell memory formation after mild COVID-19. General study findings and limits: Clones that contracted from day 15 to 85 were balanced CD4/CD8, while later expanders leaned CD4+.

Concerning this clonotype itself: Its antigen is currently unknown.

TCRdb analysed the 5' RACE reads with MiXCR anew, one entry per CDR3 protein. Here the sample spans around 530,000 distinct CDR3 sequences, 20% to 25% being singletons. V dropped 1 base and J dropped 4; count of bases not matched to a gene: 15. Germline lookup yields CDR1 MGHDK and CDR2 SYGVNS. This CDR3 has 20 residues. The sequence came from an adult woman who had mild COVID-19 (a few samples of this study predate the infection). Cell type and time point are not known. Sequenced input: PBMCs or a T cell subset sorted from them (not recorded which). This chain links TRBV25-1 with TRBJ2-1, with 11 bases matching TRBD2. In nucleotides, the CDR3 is TGTGCCAGCAGTGAATTAGGTGATTCGCCTAGCGGGGGGTGGTACAATGAGCAGTTCTTC. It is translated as CASSELGDSPSGGWYNEQFF.